The 11 T cell receptor beta chains presented below share a single source sample, sequenced in a study of identical twins. Each CDR3 protein is one row after TCRdb ran MiXCR on the 5' RACE reads. Here the sample spans around 480,000 distinct CDR3 sequences, roughly an eighth being singletons. The data also belong to a second study, concerning yellow fever vaccine responses in identical twins.

The sample comprised CD4+ T cells sorted from blood. The receptors come from a woman under 30 in good health.

As for this clonotype: Sequence at one end of the junction differs from germline and may be a read error. This chain joins TRBV27 and TRBJ2-2, with 7 bases lining up with TRBD2. The CDR3 extends over 12 amino acids. Germline lookup yields CDR1 MNHEY and CDR2 SMNVEV (reference sequence). CDR3 DNA: TGTGCCAGCAGTTACTCCAGCGGGGAGCTGTTATTT. Translated: CASSYSSGELLF.

The genes are TRBV7-9 and TRBJ1-2; maybe TRBD1 (5 bases). CDR1 and CDR2 (germline): SEHNR, FQNEAQ (reference sequence). V was pared by 4 bases and J by 8 bases, with 23 bases between. The CDR3 contains 16 residues. CDR3 in amino acids: CASSSYKERGPIGYTF. The CDR3 DNA sequence: TGTGCCAGCAGCTCTTATAAAGAGAGGGGACCTATAGGCTACACCTTC.

The chain recombines TRBV15 with TRBJ1-3, with no clear D. V was pared by 0 bases and J by 2 bases, with 8 bases between. From germline, CDR1 is LNHNV and CDR2 YYDKDF (reference sequence). This CDR3 is built from 15 residues. As DNA, the CDR3 is TGTGCCACCAGCAGAGATCGGGCAACTGGAAACACCATATATTTT. Protein: CATSRDRATGNTIYF.

This clonotype was counted a few times. This chain joins TRBV6-1 and TRBJ2-2, with 10 bases aligning to TRBD1. Per the germline V gene, CDR1 is MNHNS and CDR2 is SASEGT. The CDR3 runs 15 residues. With 7 bases clipped from V and 2 bases from J, the junction kept 4 bases outside the gene matches. The CDR3 sequence is CASKGQGRNTGELFF. The CDR3 DNA reads as TGTGCCAGCAAGGGACAGGGGCGTAACACCGGGGAGCTGTTTTTT.

V usage is TRBV28 and J usage is TRBJ2-7, with 9 bases lining up with TRBD1. This CDR3 contains 16 residues. Germline V lookup: CDR1 MDHEN, CDR2 SYDVKM. V shed 5 bases, J shed 6 bases, and the junction held 14 bases outside the gene matches. CDR3 coding DNA: TGTGCCAGCAGTAGCTTCCCGACAGGGGGGACGGTCGAGCAGTACTTC. It specifies CASSSFPTGGTVEQYF.

The rearrangement uses TRBV11-2 and TRBJ2-7, with 8 nucleotides matching TRBD2. Trimming took 4 bases from V and 6 from J; bases not matched to a gene: 11. The germline CDR1 and CDR2 sequences are SGHAT and FQNNGV. CDR3 length: 15 residues. CDR3 residues: CASSSQSGRSIEQYF. CDR3 in DNA: TGTGCCAGCAGCTCCCAAAGCGGGAGATCCATCGAGCAGTACTTC.

The V gene is TRBV29-1, the J gene TRBJ2-1, with 16 bases lining up with TRBD2. The CDR3 consists of 15 residues. After removal of 6 bases from V and 4 bases from J, the junction contained 3 bases not matched to a gene. Germline CDR1 is SQVTM and CDR2 is ANQGSEA. In DNA, the CDR3 is TGCAGCGTAGGGACTAGCGGGAGGGGATACAATGAGCAGTTCTTC. Translating gives CSVGTSGRGYNEQFF.

This clonotype was recorded a few times. This rearrangement joins TRBV28 to TRBJ1-6; D not resolved. The CDR3 sequence is 12 residues long. V dropped 5 bases and J dropped 9 bases, with 8 bases sitting between them. Germline V gene sequence: CDR1 MDHEN, CDR2 SYDVKM. The CDR3 protein is CASSRNASPLHF. In DNA form, the CDR3 reads TGTGCCAGCAGTCGCAATGCTTCACCCCTCCACTTT. The whole variable domain, filled in from reference TRBV28 and TRBJ1-6, reads DVKVTQSSRYLVKRTGEKVFLECVQDMDHENMFWYRQDPGLGLRLIYFSYDVKMKEKGDIPEGYSVSREKKERFSLILESASTNQTSMYLCASSRNASPLHFGNGTRLTVT.

Turning to this clonotype: Its ends do not fully match the called genes, so a read error is possible. The V gene is TRBV18, the J gene TRBJ2-7; the D call may be TRBD1 or TRBD2 (6 bases each). The CDR3 is made up of 15 amino acids. Germline values: CDR1 KGHSH, CDR2 LQKENI. The CDR3 region is CTSSPPGVGGYEQYF. The CDR3 DNA sequence: TGTACCAGCTCACCACCGGGAGTAGGGGGCTACGAGCAGTACTTC. The full variable domain, with the rest looked up from reference TRBV18 and TRBJ2-7, is NAGVMQNPRHLVRRRGQEARLRCSPMKGHSHVYWYRQLPEEGLKFMVYLQKENIIDESGMPKERFSAEFPKEGPSILRIQQVVRGDSAAYFCTSSPPGVGGYEQYFGPGTRLTVT.

This clonotype turned up a few times. This chain links TRBV12-3 or TRBV12-4 with TRBJ2-6; the match to TRBD1 covers 9 bases. Unmatched junction bases numbered 12, after V lost 4 bases and J lost 2 bases. The CDR3 has 19 amino acids. The CDR3 bases are TGTGCCAGCAGTTCCTTCCCGGGACAGGGAGGCGCTGGGGCCAACGTCCTGACTTTC. Its protein is CASSSFPGQGGAGANVLTF.

This clonotype was recorded at least ten times. The chain is built from TRBV20-1 and TRBJ1-1; possibly TRBD1 for D (6 bases). V lost 4 bases and J 10 bases, leaving 19 bases between the germline ends. The CDR3 has 13 residues. Germline loops: CDR1 DFQATT, CDR2 SNEGSKA (reference sequence). CDR3 DNA sequence: TGCAGTGCTAAATATACAGGGACCCGTGGAGCTTTCTTT. It is translated as CSAKYTGTRGAFF.